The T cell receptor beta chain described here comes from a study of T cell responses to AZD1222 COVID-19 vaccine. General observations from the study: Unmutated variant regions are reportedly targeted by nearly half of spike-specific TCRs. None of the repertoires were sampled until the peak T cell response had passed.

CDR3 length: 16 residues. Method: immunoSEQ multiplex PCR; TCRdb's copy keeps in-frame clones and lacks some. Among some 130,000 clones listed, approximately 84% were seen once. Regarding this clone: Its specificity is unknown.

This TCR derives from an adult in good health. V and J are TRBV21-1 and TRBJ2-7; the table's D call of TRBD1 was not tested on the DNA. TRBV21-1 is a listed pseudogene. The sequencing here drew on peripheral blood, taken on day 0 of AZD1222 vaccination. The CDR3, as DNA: TGTGCCAGCAGCGGACACCGGCCAGGGGCCCTCTACGAGCAGTACTTC. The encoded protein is CASSGHRPGALYEQYF.